The T cell receptor (beta chain) described here comes from a study of tumor and adjacent non-tumor tissue in lung cancer. The study's findings and limits: Significantly higher TCR diversity was found in tumor than normal lung. Normal lung showed higher cumulative top 100 clone frequency than tumor.

A modified ARM-PCR protocol with three rounds of nested PCR amplified TCRbeta. TCRdb used MiXCR to reprocess the multiplex PCR reads, holding one entry per CDR3 protein. The sample includes roughly 150,000 distinct CDR3 sequences, roughly 66% of them seen just once. RNA was extracted from bulk tissue without any cell sorting. The germline V gene has CDR1 MDHEN and CDR2 SYDVKM. V trimming: 6 bases; J trimming: 9 bases; junction bases outside the gene matches: 12. The CDR3 sequence is 14 residues long. This clonotype was detected a few times. The antigen is unknown. The sequencing input was lung tumor tissue. The rearrangement joins TRBV28 to TRBJ2-5; 8 positions match TRBD1. The sequence was collected from a man aged 60-69 years with small cell lung cancer. CDR3 in amino acids: CASSPRTGMKAQYF. DNA for the CDR3: TGTGCCAGCAGCCCGAGGACAGGGATGAAGGCCCAGTACTTC.